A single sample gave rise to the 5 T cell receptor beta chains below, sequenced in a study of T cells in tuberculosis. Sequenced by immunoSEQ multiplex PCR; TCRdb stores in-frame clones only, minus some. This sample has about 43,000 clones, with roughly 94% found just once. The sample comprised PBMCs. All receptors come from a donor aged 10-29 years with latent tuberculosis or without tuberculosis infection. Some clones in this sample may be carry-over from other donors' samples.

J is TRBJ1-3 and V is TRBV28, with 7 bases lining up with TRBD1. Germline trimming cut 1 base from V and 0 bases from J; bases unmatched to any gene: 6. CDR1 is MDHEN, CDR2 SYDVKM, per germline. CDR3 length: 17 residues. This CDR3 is CASSLYAGGSSGNTIYF. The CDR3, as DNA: TGTGCCAGCAGTTTATACGCAGGGGGAAGCTCTGGAAACACCATATATTTT.

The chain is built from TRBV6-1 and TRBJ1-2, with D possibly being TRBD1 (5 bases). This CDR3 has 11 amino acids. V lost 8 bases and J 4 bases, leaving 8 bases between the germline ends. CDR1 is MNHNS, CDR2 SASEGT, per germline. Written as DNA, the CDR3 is TGTGCCAGCTTTCAGGGCTATGGCTACACCTTC. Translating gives CASFQGYGYTF.

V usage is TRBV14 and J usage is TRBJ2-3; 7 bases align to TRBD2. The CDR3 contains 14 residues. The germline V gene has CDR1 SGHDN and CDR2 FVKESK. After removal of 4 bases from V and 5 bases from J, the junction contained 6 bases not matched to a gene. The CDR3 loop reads CASSLGVAGDTQYF. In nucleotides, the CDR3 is TGTGCCAGCAGCCTCGGGGTAGCGGGAGATACGCAGTATTTT. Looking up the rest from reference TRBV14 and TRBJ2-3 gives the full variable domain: EAGVTQFPSHSVIEKGQTVTLRCDPISGHDNLYWYRRVMGKEIKFLLHFVKESKQDESGMPNNRFLAERTGGTYSTLKVQPAELEDSGVYFCASSLGVAGDTQYFGPGTRLTVL.

This chain's CDR3 is CASTRGSYNEQFF. In DNA, the CDR3 is TGTGCCAGCACGCGGGGCTCCTACAATGAGCAGTTCTTC. V and J are TRBV9 and TRBJ2-1, with D possibly TRBD2 on 6 matching bases. Germline loops: CDR1 SGDLS, CDR2 YYNGEE. The CDR3 length is 13 residues. Trimming pared 6 bases from V and 0 bases from J, leaving 7 bases between.

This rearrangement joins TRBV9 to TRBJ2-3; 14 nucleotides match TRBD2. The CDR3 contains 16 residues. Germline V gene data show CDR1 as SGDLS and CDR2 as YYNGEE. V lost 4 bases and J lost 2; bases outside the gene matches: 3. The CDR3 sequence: CASSPGLAGDTDTQYF. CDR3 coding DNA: TGTGCCAGCAGCCCGGGACTAGCGGGAGACACAGATACGCAGTATTTT.